A single sample is the source of the 25 T cell receptor beta chains below, sequenced in a study of blood T cell repertoires in COVID-19. Libraries were prepared by immunoSEQ multiplex PCR; TCRdb keeps only in-frame clonotypes and omits some of them. The repertoire has some 29,000 clones, 80% to 90% of them found once; the top ten carry around 30%. The sample comprised peripheral blood. The origin of the receptors is a woman older than 75 with COVID-19, enrolled during active disease.

CDR3 region: CASSGQRTVSTDTQYF. The CDR3 DNA follows: TGTGCCAGCAGCGGCCAGAGGACAGTGAGCACAGATACGCAGTATTTT. The chain employs TRBV13 and TRBJ2-3; weak D call: TRBD1 (6 bases). Trimming removed 5 bases at V and 0 bases at J, with 15 bases between. From germline, CDR1 is PRHDT and CDR2 FYEKMQ (reference sequence). The CDR3 sequence is 16 residues long.

The chain is built from TRBV2 and TRBJ1-5, with 9 bases matching TRBD1. CDR1 is SNHLY, CDR2 FYNNEI, per germline. The V and J ends lost 5 bases and 3 bases, in that order; junction bases with no gene match: 8. This CDR3 contains 16 residues. CDR3 DNA sequence: TGTGCCAGCAGTCCCGGGACAGGGATTTTCAATCAGCCCCAGCATTTT. It yields the protein CASSPGTGIFNQPQHF.

The J gene is TRBJ2-2, the V gene TRBV9, with TRBD2 matching 8 bases. The junction had 9 bases not matched to a gene; V was cut back by 0 bases and J by 2 bases. CDR1 is SGDLS, CDR2 YYNGEE, per germline. The CDR3 is made up of 18 amino acids. CDR3 sequence reads: CASSVAIGRGANTGELFF. The CDR3 nucleotides are TGTGCCAGCAGCGTAGCCATCGGGCGGGGGGCAAACACCGGGGAGCTGTTTTTT. The full variable domain, in which reference TRBV9 and TRBJ2-2 provide the parts outside the CDR3, is DSGVTQTPKHLITATGQRVTLRCSPRSGDLSVYWYQQSLDQGLQFLIQYYNGEERAKGNILERFSAQQFPDLHSELNLSSLELGDSALYFCASSVAIGRGANTGELFFGEGSRLTVL.

In its sample, this clone was seen once. This chain connects TRBV6-5 to TRBJ1-1; TRBD1 matches 7 bases. Germline assignment: CDR1 MNHEY and CDR2 SVGAGI. The CDR3 contains 15 residues. The V segment lost 0 bases and the J segment 0 bases; nucleotides outside the gene matches: 1. The CDR3 protein is CASSYSTGLNTEAFF. The CDR3 region has the DNA TGTGCCAGCAGTTACTCGACAGGGTTGAACACTGAAGCTTTCTTT.

The V gene is TRBV7-3, the J gene TRBJ2-1; 10 nucleotides agree with TRBD2. The CDR3 is made up of 15 amino acids. V shed 2 bases and J 5 bases; nucleotides not matched to a gene: 3. Per the germline V gene, CDR1 is SGHTA and CDR2 is FQGTGA. CDR3 region: CASSLSGTSDNEQFF. The CDR3 coding sequence is TGTGCCAGCAGCTTATCAGGGACTAGCGACAATGAGCAGTTCTTC.

This rearrangement joins TRBV5-1 to TRBJ1-5; D remains unclear. Germline values: CDR1 SGHRS, CDR2 YFSETQ. This CDR3 contains 14 residues. The V end lost 0 bases, the J end lost 4 bases, and 8 bases lay between the germline ends. In DNA, the CDR3 is TGCGCCAGCAGCTTGGGTGTGTCGAATCAGCCCCAGCATTTT. It encodes CASSLGVSNQPQHF.

This chain uses TRBV5-1 with TRBJ1-3, with TRBD1 matching over 7 bases. This CDR3 spans 16 amino acids. Unmatched junction bases numbered 10, after V lost 4 bases and J lost 3 bases. Germline CDR1 and CDR2: SGHRS and YFSETQ. This CDR3 is CASSPGQPLGGNTIYF. In DNA form, the CDR3 reads TGCGCCAGCAGCCCGGGACAGCCCCTCGGTGGAAACACCATATATTTT.

This clone has only one observation. The chain joins TRBV12-3 or TRBV12-4 to TRBJ1-4; the D gene is possibly TRBD1 (5 bases). V was trimmed by 7 bases and J by 4 bases, leaving 10 bases between them. This CDR3 spans 13 amino acids. The CDR3, as DNA: TGTGCCAGCAAGGCGGGGCTTAATGAAAAACTGTTTTTT. Translating gives CASKAGLNEKLFF.

This chain uses TRBV24-1 with TRBJ2-5; maybe TRBD2 (6 bases). V was cut by 9 bases and J by 0 bases, with 13 bases left in between. The CDR3 sequence is 14 residues long. CDR1 is KGHDR, CDR2 SFDVKD, per germline. The CDR3 sequence: CATAMGGNQETQYF. CDR3 in DNA: TGTGCCACCGCCATGGGGGGTAACCAAGAGACCCAGTACTTC.

J is TRBJ2-1 and V is TRBV30, with D tentatively TRBD2 (6 bases). V was pared by 3 bases and J by 7 bases, with 16 bases between. This CDR3 is 14 amino acids long. Germline CDR1 GTSNPN, CDR2 SVGIG (reference sequence). The CDR3, as DNA: TGTGCCTGGAGCCTTCCTAGCGTGCAGAATGAGCAGTTCTTC. Translation: CAWSLPSVQNEQFF.

The chain combines TRBV2 with TRBJ2-7, with TRBD1 matching over 10 bases. Germline assignment: CDR1 SNHLY and CDR2 FYNNEI. V was clipped by 10 bases and J by 2 bases; unmatched bases: 11. The CDR3 has 15 residues. CDR3 sequence (DNA): TGTGCCAACCCTACGGGGACAGGGGCCCCCTACGAGCAGTACTTC. This sequence encodes CANPTGTGAPYEQYF.

This chain connects TRBV5-6 to TRBJ2-1, with 9 bases that match TRBD2. Germline V gene lookup returns CDR1 SGHDT and CDR2 YYEEEE. This CDR3 comprises 16 residues. The V gene end was trimmed by 2 bases and the J gene end by 4 bases; junction bases not matched to a gene: 7. For the CDR3, the DNA is TGTGCCAGCAGCTTATCCCCTAGCGGGGTGTACAATGAGCAGTTCTTC. This translates into CASSLSPSGVYNEQFF.

The chain combines TRBV30 with TRBJ2-2; 8 positions agree with TRBD1. CDR3 length: 15 residues. The germline gives CDR1 GTSNPN, CDR2 SVGIG (reference sequence). V trimming: 3 bases; J trimming: 7 bases; junction bases outside the gene matches: 10. The CDR3 here is CAWRKRTGSYGELFF. Here the CDR3 DNA reads TGTGCCTGGAGGAAACGGACAGGGTCTTACGGGGAGCTGTTTTTT.

The chain links TRBV6-1 to TRBJ1-5; 10 positions match TRBD1. The CDR3 covers 16 residues. The V and J ends lost 4 bases and 6 bases, in that order; junction bases with no gene match: 9. The germline V gene has CDR1 MNHNS and CDR2 SASEGT. This CDR3 is CASSGSATGGRQPQHF. In DNA form, the CDR3 reads TGTGCCAGCAGTGGATCGGCGACAGGGGGCCGTCAGCCCCAGCATTTT.

The count of this clone is one. The V gene is TRBV5-6, the J gene TRBJ1-4, with D tentatively TRBD1 (6 bases). The CDR3 covers 14 residues. V was shortened by 2 bases and J by 7 bases, with 12 bases between the two germline ends. Germline assignment: CDR1 SGHDT and CDR2 YYEEEE. In nucleotides, the CDR3 is TGTGCCAGCAGCTTATCAGGGGTTCTTGAAAAACTGTTTTTT. Protein: CASSLSGVLEKLFF. The entire variable domain, with the rest obtained from reference TRBV5-6 and TRBJ1-4, is as follows: DAGVTQSPTHLIKTRGQQVTLRCSPKSGHDTVSWYQQALGQGPQFIFQYYEEEERQRGNFPDRFSGHQFPNYSSELNVNALLLGDSALYLCASSLSGVLEKLFFGSGTQLSVL.

The gene calls are TRBV19 and TRBJ2-7, with 7 bases fitting TRBD1. Germline trimming cut 4 bases from V and 2 bases from J; bases unmatched to any gene: 8. CDR1 is LNHDA and CDR2 is SQIVND in the germline V gene (reference sequence). The CDR3 covers 15 residues. The CDR3 DNA is TGTGCCAGTAGTAGCCGGGACAGCCGGGCCTACGAGCAGTACTTC. Its protein is CASSSRDSRAYEQYF.

The CDR3 protein is CAYGQLGTEAFF. As DNA, the CDR3 is TGTGCCTATGGACAGCTGGGCACTGAAGCTTTCTTT. The chain combines TRBV30 with TRBJ1-1, with D perhaps matching TRBD1 (6 bases). Trimming removed 7 bases from V and 4 bases from J, with 13 bases in between. The CDR3 spans 12 residues. In germline, CDR1 is GTSNPN, CDR2 SVGIG (reference sequence). Supplemented by reference TRBV30 and TRBJ1-1, the full variable domain reads SQTIHQWPATLVQPVGSPLSLECTVEGTSNPNLYWYRQAAGRGLQLLFYSVGIGQISSEVPQNLSASRPQDRQFILSSKKLLLSDSGFYLCAYGQLGTEAFFGQGTRLTVV.

A few counts support this clone. This rearrangement joins TRBV2 to TRBJ1-2; D remains unclear. Germline values: CDR1 SNHLY, CDR2 FYNNEI. V lost 8 bases and J lost 3, with 7 bases in between. There are 11 residues in the CDR3. CDR3 sequence reads: CASEVDYGYTF. Here the CDR3 DNA reads TGTGCCAGCGAGGTGGACTATGGCTACACCTTC.

This chain joins TRBV6-5 and TRBJ1-2; unclear D gene. The CDR3 is 14 amino acids. The germline V gene has CDR1 MNHEY and CDR2 SVGAGI. Trimming took off 8 bases at V and 4 bases at J, with 17 bases between the two ends. CDR3 loop: CASFDVGRGYGYTF. CDR3 sequence (DNA): TGTGCCAGCTTCGACGTGGGCCGGGGCTATGGCTACACCTTC.

This chain uses TRBV2 with TRBJ1-2; perhaps TRBD1 as D (6 bases). The CDR3 contains 12 residues. V was shortened by 5 bases and J by 7 bases, with 11 bases between the two germline ends. Germline CDR1 reads SNHLY; CDR2 reads FYNNEI. The CDR3 protein is CASSWRGGGYTF. The CDR3 DNA is TGTGCCAGCAGTTGGAGGGGGGGTGGCTACACCTTC.

The V call is TRBV12-3 or TRBV12-4, the J call TRBJ1-6; D perhaps matches TRBD1 (6 bases). V was shortened by 5 bases and J by 12 bases, with 8 bases between the two germline ends. The CDR3 has 11 amino acids. The CDR3 nucleotides are TGTGCCAGCAGTCAGGGGAGACCCCTCCACTTT. Translation: CASSQGRPLHF.

Worth noting for this clone: The sample carries other DNA sequences with the same CDR3. V is TRBV19 and J is TRBJ1-2; D is perhaps TRBD1 (5 bases). The CDR3 contains 13 residues. With 2 bases removed from V and 2 bases from J, the gap between germline ends came to 6 bases. Germline assignment: CDR1 LNHDA and CDR2 SQIVND (reference sequence). This CDR3 is CASSISGNYGYTF. Here the CDR3 DNA reads TGTGCCAGTAGTATATCAGGGAACTATGGCTACACCTTC.

The CDR3, as DNA: TGTGCCGTCAGTCGGACAGGGGCGAACACCGGGGAGCTGTTTTTT. This sequence encodes CAVSRTGANTGELFF. The V and J genes are TRBV6-5 and TRBJ2-2, with 9 bases matching TRBD1. V gave up 11 bases and J gave up 0 bases; unmatched junction bases: 7. The CDR3 totals 15 residues. Germline CDR1 and CDR2: MNHEY and SVGAGI.

J is TRBJ2-3 and V is TRBV7-9; D might be TRBD1 (5 bases). Germline CDR1 reads SEHNR; CDR2 reads FQNEAQ (reference sequence). The V gene lost 5 bases and the J gene lost 8 bases, with 29 bases spanning the gap. This CDR3 contains 18 residues. CDR3 DNA: TGTGCCAGCAGCCGGACGTTAACTCCGCACAGATCCGACAGTACGCAGTATTTT. Translated: CASSRTLTPHRSDSTQYF. The full variable domain, rest sourced from reference TRBV7-9 and TRBJ2-3, is DTGVSQNPRHKITKRGQNVTFRCDPISEHNRLYWYRQTLGQGPEFLTYFQNEAQLEKSRLLSDRFSAERPKGSFSTLEIQRTEQGDSAMYLCASSRTLTPHRSDSTQYFGPGTRLTVL.

The chain uses TRBV5-1 and TRBJ2-2, with 9 positions matching TRBD2. CDR1 SGHRS and CDR2 YFSETQ come from the germline V gene. This CDR3 region has 17 residues. The J segment lost 2 bases and the V segment lost 3 bases, leaving 8 bases of the junction unmatched. CDR3 loop: CASSSRGAGGNTGELFF. CDR3 bases: TGCGCCAGCAGCTCCCGAGGAGCGGGGGGAAACACCGGGGAGCTGTTTTTT.